Listed below are T cell receptor beta chains from one sample, sequenced in a study of OX40 agonist ivuxolimab in advanced cancers. The method was immunoSEQ multiplex PCR; TCRdb's version includes in-frame clones alone and lacks a portion of them. The table has 34,000 or so clones, roughly four fifths seen once. The starting material was CD4+ or CD8+ T cells sorted from blood, obtained in a trial of the OX40 agonist ivuxolimab. These receptors all stem from an adult with an advanced solid tumor such as melanoma, head and neck, liver or kidney cancer. Both conserved end residues are part of each CDR3. D genes are given only for firm matches. Rows give clone size only sometimes, using once, few, many, or a class for an expanded clone.

v_call,d_call,j_call,clone_size,cdr3_aa,cdr3_nt
TRBV19,.,TRBJ1-3,few,CASSPHADGSGNTIYF,TGTGCCAGTAGTCCCCACGCGGACGGCTCTGGAAACACCATATATTTT
TRBV10-3,TRBD2,TRBJ2-5,.,CAISSLAGGLGTQYF,TGTGCCATCAGTTCCCTAGCGGGGGGCTTGGGGACCCAGTACTTC
TRBV30,.,TRBJ2-7,.,CAWSVQGHYEQYF,TGTGCCTGGAGTGTCCAGGGTCACTACGAGCAGTACTTC
TRBV21-1,.,TRBJ2-7,.,CASSKGTYEQYF,TGTGCCAGCAGCAAAGGAACCTACGAGCAGTACTTC
TRBV28,.,TRBJ1-2,.,CASSLARWDGYTF,TGTGCCAGCAGTTTGGCCCGATGGGACGGCTACACCTTC
TRBV7-2,.,TRBJ2-6,.,CASSPMGFGANVLTF,TGTGCCAGCAGCCCGATGGGGTTTGGGGCCAACGTCCTGACTTTC
TRBV7-9,TRBD2,TRBJ2-1,.,CASSPWGLAGGGYEQFF,TGTGCCAGCAGCCCCTGGGGACTAGCGGGAGGAGGTTATGAGCAGTTCTTC
TRBV28,TRBD2,TRBJ2-1,once,CASSGGLARGLGEQFF,TGTGCCAGCAGTGGGGGACTAGCACGTGGTCTCGGTGAGCAGTTCTTC
TRBV19,.,TRBJ1-1,.,CATREMGLGTEAFF,TGTGCCACCCGGGAGATGGGGCTGGGCACTGAAGCTTTCTTT
TRBV27,TRBD1,TRBJ1-2,.,CASSSAFTGGGGYTF,TGTGCCAGCAGTTCAGCATTCACAGGGGGCGGCGGCTACACCTTC
TRBV7-2,.,TRBJ2-5,.,CASSTSQGMETQYF,TGTGCCAGCAGCACTAGTCAGGGAATGGAGACCCAGTACTTC
TRBV6-6,.,TRBJ1-2,.,CASSRQGKVSDGYTF,TGTGCCAGCAGTCGCCAGGGGAAAGTATCGGATGGCTACACCTTC
TRBV10-2,.,TRBJ1-5,.,CASSEAGHSNQPQHF,TGCGCCAGCAGTGAGGCAGGACATAGCAATCAGCCCCAGCATTTT
TRBV28,TRBD2,TRBJ2-5,.,CASRGTRGTETQYF,TGTGCCAGCCGCGGGACTAGGGGGACGGAGACCCAGTACTTC
TRBV19,.,TRBJ2-7,.,CASSKGGSHDEQYF,TGTGCCAGCAGTAAGGGGGGGTCGCATGACGAGCAGTACTTC
TRBV11-2,TRBD1,TRBJ2-1,.,CASSLGRYRGLTHNEQFF,TGTGCCAGCAGCTTAGGTAGGTACAGGGGTTTGACCCACAATGAGCAGTTCTTC
TRBV5-1,.,TRBJ1-1,.,CASSLWAAENTEAFF,TGCGCCAGCAGCTTGTGGGCGGCGGAGAACACTGAAGCTTTCTTT
TRBV5-1,TRBD1,TRBJ1-2,.,CASSFRDRGYYGYTF,TGCGCCAGCAGCTTCCGGGACAGGGGATACTATGGCTACACCTTC
TRBV5-1,.,TRBJ2-1,.,CASSWGPNNEQFF,TGCGCCAGCAGCTGGGGACCGAACAATGAGCAGTTCTTC
TRBV19,.,TRBJ2-1,.,CASSRSTEPYNEQFF,TGTGCCAGTAGTAGATCGACGGAACCCTACAATGAGCAGTTCTTC
TRBV7-8,.,TRBJ1-5,.,CASSPGQVSNQPQHF,TGTGCCAGCAGCCCGGGACAAGTTAGCAATCAGCCCCAGCATTTT
TRBV7-9,.,TRBJ2-7,once,CASSLGRGSYEQYF,TGTGCCAGCAGCTTAGGACGGGGGTCCTACGAGCAGTACTTC
TRBV7-3,.,TRBJ1-1,.,CASSRARDEKAFF,TGTGCCAGCAGCCGCGCCCGGGATGAGAAAGCTTTCTTT
TRBV28,.,TRBJ1-1,.,CASSLLIRRGGAFF,TGTGCCAGCAGTTTATTAATCCGGAGGGGAGGAGCTTTCTTT
TRBV6-5,TRBD1,TRBJ1-2,.,CASSYAGQGGGYTF,TGTGCCAGCAGTTACGCGGGACAGGGAGGAGGCTACACCTTC
TRBV30,.,TRBJ1-1,.,CAWSLGAGDTEAFF,TGTGCCTGGAGTTTGGGGGCGGGGGACACTGAAGCTTTCTTT
TRBV28,TRBD1,TRBJ1-5,.,CASSRRQGGNQPQHF,TGTGCCAGCAGCCGACGACAGGGCGGCAATCAGCCCCAGCATTTT
TRBV6-5,.,TRBJ1-6,.,CASSYHDSSNSPLHF,TGTGCCAGCAGTTACCACGATTCGAGCAATTCACCCCTCCACTTT
TRBV21-1,.,TRBJ2-7,.,CASSKDGASYEQYF,TGTGCCAGCAGCAAAGACGGGGCCTCCTACGAGCAGTACTTC
TRBV27,TRBD2,TRBJ2-3,.,CASKWRLAGGPTDTQYF,TGTGCCAGCAAATGGAGACTAGCGGGAGGGCCCACAGATACGCAGTATTTT
TRBV30,TRBD1,TRBJ2-7,.,CAWAWGAGTGAYEQYF,TGTGCCTGGGCGTGGGGGGCCGGGACAGGGGCATACGAGCAGTACTTC
TRBV7-2,.,TRBJ2-1,.,CASSFEPPGEQFF,TGTGCCAGCAGTTTTGAACCACCCGGGGAGCAGTTCTTC
TRBV9,.,TRBJ1-2,.,CASSVERDYGYTF,TGTGCCAGCAGCGTAGAGAGGGACTATGGCTACACCTTC
TRBV4-2,.,TRBJ1-5,.,CASSQERGNQPQHF,TGTGCCAGCAGCCAAGAACGAGGCAATCAGCCCCAGCATTTT
TRBV28,.,TRBJ1-2,.,CASNRATGGYTF,TGTGCCAGCAACCGAGCGACAGGCGGCTACACCTTC
TRBV6-1,.,TRBJ1-3,.,CASSGVGGNTIYF,TGTGCCAGCAGTGGCGTTGGTGGAAACACCATATATTTT
TRBV28,TRBD2,TRBJ2-5,.,CASSFSSGGGGETQYF,TGTGCCAGCAGTTTCTCTAGCGGGGGTGGTGGAGAGACCCAGTACTTC
TRBV4-1,.,TRBJ1-5,.,CASSQDRARTNQPQHF,TGCGCCAGCAGCCAAGACAGGGCCAGGACCAATCAGCCCCAGCATTTT
TRBV28,TRBD1,TRBJ2-2,.,CASSPHRDRVVTGELFF,TGTGCCAGCAGCCCCCACCGGGACAGGGTCGTCACCGGGGAGCTGTTTTTT
TRBV4-2,.,TRBJ1-5,.,CASSQEQGNQPQHF,TGTGCCAGCAGCCAAGAACAAGGGAATCAGCCCCAGCATTTT
TRBV6-5,TRBD2,TRBJ2-7,.,CASSHGTSGYEQYF,TGTGCCAGCAGTCATGGGACTAGCGGCTACGAGCAGTACTTC
TRBV5-1,TRBD1,TRBJ1-4,.,CASTTGGQGFEKLFF,TGCGCCAGCACCACTGGGGGACAGGGCTTTGAAAAACTGTTTTTT
TRBV5-4,TRBD2,TRBJ2-7,.,CASNFARGAYEQYF,TGTGCCAGCAACTTCGCCCGGGGGGCCTACGAGCAGTACTTC
TRBV7-3,.,TRBJ1-2,.,CASSLNPTGYGYTF,TGTGCCAGCAGCTTAAATCCGACTGGCTATGGCTACACCTTC
TRBV10-3,TRBD1,TRBJ2-5,.,CAISPGQGFETQYF,TGTGCCATCAGTCCGGGACAGGGTTTTGAGACCCAGTACTTC